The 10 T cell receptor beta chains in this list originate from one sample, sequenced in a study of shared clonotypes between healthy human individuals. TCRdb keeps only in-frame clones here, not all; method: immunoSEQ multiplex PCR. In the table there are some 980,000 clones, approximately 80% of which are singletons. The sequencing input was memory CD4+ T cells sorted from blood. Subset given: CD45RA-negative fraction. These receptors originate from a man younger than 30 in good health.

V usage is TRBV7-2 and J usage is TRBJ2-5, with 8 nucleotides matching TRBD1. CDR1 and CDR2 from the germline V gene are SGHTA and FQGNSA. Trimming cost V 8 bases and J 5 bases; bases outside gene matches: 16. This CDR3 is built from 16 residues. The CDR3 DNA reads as TGTGCCAGCGGCCGGCAGGGGGCGCAGAAAAGGGAGACCCAGTACTTC. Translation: CASGRQGAQKRETQYF.

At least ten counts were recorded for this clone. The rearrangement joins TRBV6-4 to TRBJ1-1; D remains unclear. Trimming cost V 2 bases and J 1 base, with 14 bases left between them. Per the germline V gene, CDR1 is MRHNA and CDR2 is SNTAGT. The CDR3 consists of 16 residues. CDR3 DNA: TGTGCCAGCAGTGACGTTCCCTTCCCGGGGAACACTGAAGCTTTCTTT. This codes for CASSDVPFPGNTEAFF.

Written as DNA, the CDR3 is TGTGCCAGCAGTTCTCCAGAAGGGAGAAGGTGGCCCAACCCTAGCACAGATACGCAGTATTTT. Protein product: CASSSPEGRRWPNPSTDTQYF. The J gene is TRBJ2-3, the V gene TRBV28; possibly TRBD2 for D (5 bases). The CDR3 totals 21 residues. Germline V gene data show CDR1 as MDHEN and CDR2 as SYDVKM. V lost 4 bases, J lost 0 bases, and 29 bases lay in between.

CDR3 bases: TGTGCCAGTAGTCTCCCCGGGCGGGGGGTGTTGGGACGATCGAGCAATCAGCCCCAGCATTTT. Translating it yields CASSLPGRGVLGRSSNQPQHF. The rearrangement uses TRBV19 and TRBJ1-5; weak D call: TRBD1 (5 bases). Trimming pared 5 bases from V and 1 base from J, leaving 30 bases between. Germline CDR1 is LNHDA and CDR2 is SQIVND (reference sequence). The CDR3 is 21 residues long.

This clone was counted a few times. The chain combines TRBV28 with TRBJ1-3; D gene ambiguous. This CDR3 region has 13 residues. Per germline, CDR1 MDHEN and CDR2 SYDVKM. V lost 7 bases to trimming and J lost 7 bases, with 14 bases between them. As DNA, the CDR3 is TGTGCCAGCACGAGTCCTAGTAGGAACACCATATATTTT. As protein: CASTSPSRNTIYF.

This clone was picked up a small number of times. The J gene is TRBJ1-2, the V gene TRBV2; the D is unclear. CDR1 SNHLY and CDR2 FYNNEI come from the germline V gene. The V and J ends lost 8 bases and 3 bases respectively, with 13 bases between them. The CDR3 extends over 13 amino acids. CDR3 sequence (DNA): TGTGCCAGCGCGAGGTGGACGGACTATGGCTACACCTTC. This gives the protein CASARWTDYGYTF.

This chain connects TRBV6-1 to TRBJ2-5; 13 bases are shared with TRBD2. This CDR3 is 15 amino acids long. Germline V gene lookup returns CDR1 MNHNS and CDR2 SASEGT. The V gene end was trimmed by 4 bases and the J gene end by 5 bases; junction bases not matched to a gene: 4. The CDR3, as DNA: TGTGCCAGCAGTGGAACTAGCGGGGGGGTTGAGACCCAGTACTTC. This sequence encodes CASSGTSGGVETQYF.

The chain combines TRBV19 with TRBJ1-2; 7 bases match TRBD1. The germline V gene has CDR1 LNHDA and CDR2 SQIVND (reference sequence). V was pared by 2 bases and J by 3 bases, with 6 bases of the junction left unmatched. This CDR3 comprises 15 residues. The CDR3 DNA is TGTGCCAGTAGTATAATCACAGGGGTAGACTATGGCTACACCTTC. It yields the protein CASSIITGVDYGYTF. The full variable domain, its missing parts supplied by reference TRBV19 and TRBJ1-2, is DGGITQSPKYLFRKEGQNVTLSCEQNLNHDAMYWYRQDPGQGLRLIYYSQIVNDFQKGDIAEGYSVSREKKESFPLTVTSAQKNPTAFYLCASSIITGVDYGYTFGSGTRLTVV.

The CDR3 reads CASSESAGPPYEQYF. The CDR3 bases are TGTGCCAGCAGTGAATCCGCCGGGCCCCCCTACGAGCAGTACTTC. The rearrangement uses TRBV6-1 and TRBJ2-7; D uncertain. Germline CDR1 reads MNHNS; CDR2 reads SASEGT. Trimming stripped 2 bases from V and 2 bases from J, with 13 bases between. CDR3 length: 15 residues.

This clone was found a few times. In nucleotides, the CDR3 is TGTGCCAGCAGCTCAGGACAGCTGAATTCACCCCTCCACTTT. Its translation: CASSSGQLNSPLHF. The rearrangement joins TRBV7-3 to TRBJ1-6, with D possibly TRBD1 on 6 matching bases. Looked up from germline, CDR1 is SGHTA and CDR2 is FQGTGA. V was trimmed by 4 bases and J by 7 bases, leaving 11 bases between them. CDR3 size: 14 residues.